A selection of T cell receptor beta chains follows, all from one sample in a study of blood T cell repertoires in COVID-19. TCRdb keeps only in-frame clones here, not all; method: immunoSEQ multiplex PCR. The repertoire consists of about 29,000 clones, with about 86% occurring once and the leading ten covering approximately 24%. The sequencing input was peripheral blood. The receptors come from a human donor with active COVID-19. The donor label of this sample is uncertain. Each CDR3 is given with its conserved first and last residue. The D gene is left open where the match is weak. Rows give clone size only sometimes, using once, few, many, or a class for an expanded clone.

len,j_gene,d_gene,abundance,v_gene,CDR3aa,CDR3nt
14,TRBJ2-2,NA,NA,TRBV19,CASSIAGVTGELFF,TGTGCCAGTAGTATAGCCGGGGTCACCGGGGAGCTGTTTTTT
16,TRBJ2-1,TRBD2,NA,TRBV14,CASSPKWVAGYNEQFF,TGTGCCAGCAGCCCAAAGTGGGTAGCGGGATACAATGAGCAGTTCTTC
15,TRBJ1-6,TRBD1,NA,TRBV2,CASRGTGGNNSPLHF,TGTGCCAGCAGAGGAACAGGGGGCAATAATTCACCCCTCCACTTT
13,TRBJ2-7,TRBD1,NA,TRBV19,CASGTGEGYEQYF,TGTGCCAGTGGGACAGGGGAGGGCTACGAGCAGTACTTC
14,TRBJ2-7,NA,NA,TRBV19,CASSVAGSAYEQYF,TGTGCCAGTAGTGTTGCGGGTTCAGCCTACGAGCAGTACTTC
12,TRBJ2-3,NA,NA,TRBV10-1,CASSGGTDTQYF,TGCGCCAGCAGCGGGGGCACAGATACGCAGTATTTT
16,TRBJ1-6,TRBD1,NA,TRBV19,CASDQTGGRSNSPLHF,TGTGCCAGCGACCAGACAGGGGGAAGGAGTAATTCACCCCTCCACTTT
11,TRBJ1-2,NA,NA,TRBV28,CASRSRRGYTF,TGTGCCAGCAGGAGTCGGAGGGGCTACACCTTC
16,TRBJ1-1,TRBD1,few,TRBV6-2/TRBV6-3,CASSYSTGGLNTEAFF,TGTGCCAGCAGTTACTCGACAGGGGGCCTGAACACTGAAGCTTTCTTT
16,TRBJ2-3,TRBD1,NA,TRBV5-1,CASSLSGQVRTDTQYF,TGCGCCAGCAGCTTGTCGGGACAGGTGAGGACAGATACGCAGTATTTT
13,TRBJ2-1,NA,once,TRBV19,CASSGDFFNEQFF,TGTGCCAGCAGTGGGGACTTCTTCAATGAGCAGTTCTTC
15,TRBJ2-7,NA,NA,TRBV6-5,CASSSAGGQDYEQYF,TGTGCCAGCAGTTCCGCGGGAGGACAGGACTACGAGCAGTACTTC
15,TRBJ2-1,TRBD2,NA,TRBV24-1,CATSDGTSGYNEQFF,TGTGCCACCAGTGATGGGACTAGCGGGTACAATGAGCAGTTCTTC
16,TRBJ2-3,TRBD2,NA,TRBV4-2,CASSQDHSGGTDTQYF,TGTGCCAGCAGCCAAGACCATAGCGGGGGCACAGATACGCAGTATTTT
14,TRBJ2-2,TRBD1,NA,TRBV7-2,CASSKSQGAGELFF,TGTGCCAGCAGCAAGTCCCAGGGGGCCGGGGAGCTGTTTTTT
12,TRBJ1-2,NA,NA,TRBV7-2,CASSPDRYGYTF,TGTGCCAGCAGCCCGGACAGATATGGCTACACCTTC
14,TRBJ2-5,NA,NA,TRBV4-3,CASSQDVYQETQYF,TGCGCCAGCAGCCAAGACGTCTACCAAGAGACCCAGTACTTC
17,TRBJ1-3,TRBD1,once,TRBV10-2,CASRPPRTGTSGNTIYF,TGCGCCAGCAGACCCCCTCGGACAGGTACCTCTGGAAACACCATATATTTT
14,TRBJ1-4,NA,NA,TRBV20-1,CSASQAGANEKLFF,TGCAGTGCTAGTCAGGCAGGGGCTAATGAAAAACTGTTTTTT
13,TRBJ1-2,NA,NA,TRBV28,CASTLQGTYGYTF,TGTGCCAGCACTCTACAGGGTACCTATGGCTACACCTTC
17,TRBJ1-4,NA,NA,TRBV9,CASSVAQGPATNEKLFF,TGTGCCAGCAGCGTAGCACAGGGACCTGCAACTAATGAAAAACTGTTTTTT
13,TRBJ1-1,NA,NA,TRBV20-1,CSASAGPGTEAFF,TGCAGTGCTAGTGCCGGTCCAGGGACTGAAGCTTTCTTT